The 29 T cell receptor beta chains reported below all come from one sample, sequenced in a study of Ad26.COV2.S vaccination and SARS-CoV-2 variants. This table comes from immunoSEQ multiplex PCR, and its TCRdb copy is limited to in-frame clones, with some not included. The table has 350,000 to 450,000 clones, about 91% seen once. The treatment: around 19 received Ad26.COV2.S at low or high dose, single or two shots; about 5 received placebo; per-sample allocation not given. All samples were drawn on day 63, counting from the first vaccine or placebo injection. Sequences were derived from peripheral blood, sampled in a trial of Ad26.COV2.S vaccine versus placebo. These receptors were obtained from a person aged 18-65 years who received the Ad26.COV2.S COVID-19 vaccine or a placebo.

The chain has TRBV30 and TRBJ2-1; possibly TRBD2 for D (6 bases). CDR1 GTSNPN and CDR2 SVGIG come from the germline V gene (reference sequence). This CDR3 region has 14 residues. Trimming removed 1 base from V and 5 bases from J, with 12 bases in between. CDR3 nucleotides: TGTGCCTGGAGTGGGTCTAGCGTAAACAATGAGCAGTTCTTC. This sequence encodes CAWSGSSVNNEQFF.

The rearrangement joins TRBV7-3 to TRBJ2-2; a possible D gene is TRBD1 (6 bases). This CDR3 is 16 amino acids long. CDR1 and CDR2 from the germline V gene are SGHTA and FQGTGA. With 0 bases removed from V and 6 bases from J, the gap between germline ends came to 14 bases. CDR3 DNA sequence: TGTGCCAGCAGCTTAACCGGGACACCGAGCCCCGGGGAGCTGTTTTTT. This translates into CASSLTGTPSPGELFF.

The table lists this clone with a count of one. This chain joins TRBV18 and TRBJ2-1, with a tentative D call TRBD2 (6 bases). The V end lost 2 bases, the J end lost 4 bases, and 12 bases lay between the germline ends. Germline CDR1 reads KGHSH; CDR2 reads LQKENI. There are 15 residues in the CDR3. This CDR3 reads CASSPVGGTYNEQFF. CDR3 DNA sequence: TGTGCCAGCTCACCAGTTGGCGGGACGTACAATGAGCAGTTCTTC.

The chain employs TRBV3-1 (or the pseudogene TRBV3-2) and TRBJ2-5, with a weak D call TRBD2 (6 bases). The CDR3 covers 14 residues. The V gene's germline CDR1 is LGHDT and CDR2 YNNKEL (reference sequence). Trimming left V 4 bases short and J 7 bases short, with 16 bases between. CDR3 residues: CASSPQMGRGTQYF. CDR3 DNA sequence: TGTGCCAGCAGCCCACAGATGGGGCGGGGGACCCAGTACTTC.

This clone appeared a few times. The chain combines TRBV19 with TRBJ2-1, with 7 bases that match TRBD1. Germline V gene sequence: CDR1 LNHDA, CDR2 SQIVND (reference sequence). With V trimmed by 3 bases and J by 4 bases, 6 bases remained unmatched. The CDR3 contains 15 residues. The CDR3 reads CASSMVKGAYNEQFF. The CDR3 DNA reads as TGTGCCAGTAGTATGGTCAAGGGGGCTTACAATGAGCAGTTCTTC.

The CDR3 region is CASSLAWEGLTGELFF. The DNA for the CDR3 is TGTGCCAGCAGCTTGGCGTGGGAGGGCCTAACCGGGGAGCTGTTTTTT. J is TRBJ2-2 and V is TRBV5-6; TRBD2 aligns across 7 bases. The V and J ends lost 0 bases and 5 bases, in that order; junction bases with no gene match: 7. The CDR3 is made up of 16 amino acids. Germline V gene data show CDR1 as SGHDT and CDR2 as YYEEEE.

V usage is TRBV6-2 or TRBV6-3 and J usage is TRBJ2-2; 8 bases match TRBD2. CDR1 and CDR2 from the germline V gene are MNHEY and SVGEGT. The CDR3 totals 17 residues. J gave up 6 bases and V 4 bases, and 13 bases lay outside the gene matches. The CDR3 protein is CASSSHSGLGGAGELFF. The CDR3 DNA is TGTGCCAGCAGTTCCCATTCGGGACTAGGGGGGGCCGGGGAGCTGTTTTTT.

The chain links TRBV7-9 to TRBJ1-5; a possible D gene is TRBD1 (5 bases). Germline assignment: CDR1 SEHNR and CDR2 FQNEAQ (reference sequence). V was cut by 1 base and J by 1 base, with 11 bases left in between. The CDR3 extends over 16 amino acids. The CDR3 DNA is TGTGCCAGCAGCTTAGTGAGGGGAACGAGCAATCAGCCCCAGCATTTT. This gives the protein CASSLVRGTSNQPQHF.

This clone was detected only once. The gene calls are TRBV7-2 and TRBJ2-5; D unresolved. The CDR3 contains 14 residues. Trimming removed 5 bases at V and 1 base at J, with 11 bases between. The germline CDR1 and CDR2 sequences are SGHTA and FQGNSA. CDR3 sequence reads: CASSPTHFQETQYF. Written as DNA, the CDR3 is TGTGCCAGCAGCCCCACCCACTTCCAAGAGACCCAGTACTTC.

The chain carries TRBV5-4 and TRBJ2-1; D call uncertain. The CDR3 runs to 14 residues. CDR1 and CDR2 (germline): SGHNT, YYREEE (reference sequence). V lost 4 bases to trimming and J lost 8 bases, with 16 bases between them. CDR3 bases: TGTGCCAGCAGCCCGTCTCTAGGATTCGATGAGCAGTTCTTC. Its protein product is CASSPSLGFDEQFF.

This chain links TRBV6-5 with TRBJ2-4; the match to TRBD1 covers 7 bases. The V gene's germline CDR1 is MNHEY and CDR2 SVGAGI. The ends lost 7 bases at V and 14 bases at J; junction bases unmatched: 14. The CDR3 sequence is 13 residues long. CDR3 nucleotide sequence: TGTGCCAGCACCGGAAACTATGGGACAGCTGAGTACTTC. This codes for CASTGNYGTAEYF.

The V and J genes are TRBV28 and TRBJ2-7, with D unresolved. CDR3 length: 11 residues. V shed 6 bases and J shed 1 base, with 4 bases lying between them. Germline-derived CDR1 and CDR2 are MDHEN and SYDVKM. The CDR3 is CASSESYEQYF. As DNA, the CDR3 is TGTGCCAGCAGCGAGTCCTACGAGCAGTACTTC. The variable domain in full, completed from reference TRBV28 and TRBJ2-7, reads DVKVTQSSRYLVKRTGEKVFLECVQDMDHENMFWYRQDPGLGLRLIYFSYDVKMKEKGDIPEGYSVSREKKERFSLILESASTNQTSMYLCASSESYEQYFGPGTRLTVT.

The chain is built from TRBV28 and TRBJ1-1; 9 nucleotides agree with TRBD1. CDR1 and CDR2 from the germline V gene are MDHEN and SYDVKM. This CDR3 contains 15 residues. CDR3 DNA sequence: TGTGTCCCAGTAGGGGACAGGGCTGGGAACACTGAAGCTTTCTTT. Its translation is CVPVGDRAGNTEAFF.

The chain couples TRBV19 to TRBJ1-5; the D is unclear. Germline values: CDR1 LNHDA, CDR2 SQIVND (reference sequence). V was shortened by 7 bases and J by 6 bases, with 13 bases between the two germline ends. The CDR3 extends over 13 amino acids. CDR3 sequence (DNA): TGTGCCAGTACCCCGTTGTCTGGTCAGCCCCAGCATTTT. Protein product: CASTPLSGQPQHF.

The V gene is TRBV27, the J gene TRBJ2-1; TRBD2 matches at 11 bases. CDR1 MNHEY and CDR2 SMNVEV come from the germline V gene (reference sequence). The CDR3 sequence is 15 residues long. V dropped 5 bases and J dropped 6; count of bases not matched to a gene: 6. The CDR3 nucleotides read TGTGCCAGCAGTCCACTAGCGGGAGCGCTCAATGAGCAGTTCTTC. This sequence encodes CASSPLAGALNEQFF.

V gene TRBV18 combines with J gene TRBJ2-2, with D unresolved. The germline V gene encodes CDR1 KGHSH and CDR2 LQKENI. With 2 bases removed from V and 0 bases from J, the gap between germline ends came to 7 bases. This CDR3 contains 15 residues. CDR3 amino acids: CASSPRKTNTGELFF. In DNA, the CDR3 is TGTGCCAGCTCACCAAGGAAAACGAACACCGGGGAGCTGTTTTTT.

This clone showed up just a few times. The V call is TRBV7-6, the J call TRBJ2-1; no reliable D call. CDR1 and CDR2 from the germline V gene are SGHVS and FNYEAQ. The CDR3 is 11 residues long. The V and J ends lost 4 bases and 5 bases respectively, with 3 bases between them. The CDR3 region has the DNA TGTGCCAGCAGCTACAACAATGAGCAGTTCTTC. Translated: CASSYNNEQFF.

V usage is TRBV5-5 and J usage is TRBJ1-6; 8 bases match TRBD1. Trimming cost V 4 bases and J 9 bases; bases outside gene matches: 9. Germline V CDR1 and CDR2: SGHKS, YYEKEE (reference sequence). The CDR3 loop spans 15 amino acids. The CDR3 bases are TGTGCCAGCAGCCCGGACAGGGAACGTAGTTCACCCCTCCACTTT. It codes for CASSPDRERSSPLHF.

The chain recombines TRBV10-3 with TRBJ1-6, with D perhaps TRBD1 (5 bases). CDR3 length equals 16 residues. V was shortened by 2 bases and J by 6 bases, with 14 bases between the two germline ends. In germline, CDR1 is ENHRY, CDR2 SYGVKD. The DNA for the CDR3 is TGTGCCATCAGTGAGCCTATGGGACTCGCTAATTCACCCCTCCACTTT. Encoded protein: CAISEPMGLANSPLHF.

The chain is built from TRBV18 and TRBJ2-7; 7 bases fit TRBD2. V trimming: 3 bases; J trimming: 7 bases; junction bases outside the gene matches: 6. CDR3 size: 13 residues. Germline V gene data show CDR1 as KGHSH and CDR2 as LQKENI. CDR3 DNA: TGTGCCAGCTCACCCCATAGGGAGGGTGAGCAGTACTTC. Translated, it gives CASSPHREGEQYF.

This clone was seen a single time. This chain uses TRBV4-2 with TRBJ2-1, with 7 bases that match TRBD2. Germline CDR1 is LGHNA and CDR2 is YNFKEQ. This CDR3 has 16 residues. V gave up 0 bases and J gave up 3 bases; unmatched junction bases: 5. The DNA for the CDR3 is TGTGCCAGCAGCCAAGATGGGGGGAGGGTCTACAATGAGCAGTTCTTC. Translated: CASSQDGGRVYNEQFF.

The rearrangement uses TRBV29-1 and TRBJ1-5, with 11 nucleotides matching TRBD1. The germline gives CDR1 SQVTM, CDR2 ANQGSEA. This CDR3 spans 16 amino acids. J gave up 5 bases and V 8 bases, and 14 bases lay outside the gene matches. The CDR3 reads CSLPFRDRGEHQPQHF. The CDR3 DNA follows: TGCAGCTTACCTTTCCGGGACAGGGGGGAACATCAGCCCCAGCATTTT.

V usage is TRBV2 and J usage is TRBJ2-7; TRBD1 agrees at 9 bases. CDR3 length: 13 amino acids. CDR1 and CDR2 (germline): SNHLY, FYNNEI. V shed 6 bases, J shed 5 bases, and the junction held 5 bases outside the gene matches. In DNA form, the CDR3 reads TGTGCCAGCAGGCGGGACAGGGACCACGAGCAGTACTTC. It translates to CASRRDRDHEQYF.

The chain has TRBV5-1 and TRBJ1-4, with D tentatively TRBD1 (6 bases). Germline V gene lookup returns CDR1 SGHRS and CDR2 YFSETQ. The CDR3 spans 15 residues. V was pared by 5 bases and J by 5 bases, with 16 bases between. DNA for the CDR3: TGCGCCAGCAGTTCTCAGGGGTCTAAGAATGAAAAACTGTTTTTT. It is translated as CASSSQGSKNEKLFF.

The J gene is TRBJ1-4, the V gene TRBV2; D call uncertain. CDR3 length: 10 residues. Germline lookup yields CDR1 SNHLY and CDR2 FYNNEI. V lost 10 bases and J 4 bases, leaving 4 bases between the germline ends. CDR3: CATGNEKLFF. In DNA form, the CDR3 reads TGTGCCACGGGTAATGAAAAACTGTTTTTT. Full variable domain (rest looked up from reference TRBV2 and TRBJ1-4): EPEVTQTPSHQVTQMGQEVILRCVPISNHLYFYWYRQILGQKVEFLVSFYNNEISEKSEIFDDQFSVERPDGSNFTLKIRSTKLEDSAMYFCATGNEKLFFGSGTQLSVL.

The V and J genes are TRBV19 and TRBJ1-4; a weak D match, TRBD1 (6 bases). With 5 bases removed from V and 8 bases from J, the gap between germline ends came to 15 bases. This CDR3 contains 14 residues. Germline CDR1 is LNHDA and CDR2 is SQIVND (reference sequence). The CDR3 sequence: CASSPTGFGEKLFF. DNA for the CDR3: TGTGCCAGTAGTCCTACAGGGTTCGGCGAAAAACTGTTTTTT.

V gene TRBV28 combines with J gene TRBJ2-7, with D maybe TRBD1 (5 bases). V lost 3 bases to trimming and J lost 0 bases, with 15 bases between them. The germline CDR1 and CDR2 sequences are MDHEN and SYDVKM. This CDR3 comprises 16 residues. The CDR3 DNA sequence: TGTGCCAGCAGTTTTGGGGCCGCGGAAAGCTCCTACGAGCAGTACTTC. Amino acids: CASSFGAAESSYEQYF.

The V and J genes are TRBV2 and TRBJ1-2, with unresolved D. Deletions cut 4 bases from V and 6 bases from J, with 6 bases between. The CDR3 spans 11 residues. The germline V gene has CDR1 SNHLY and CDR2 FYNNEI. In DNA form, the CDR3 reads TGTGCCAGCAGTGCAGGAGATGGCTACACCTTC. Translated, it gives CASSAGDGYTF.

The rearrangement joins TRBV28 to TRBJ2-1; possible D gene TRBD1, 6 bases. Deletions cut 7 bases from V and 5 bases from J, with 18 bases between. CDR1 is MDHEN and CDR2 is SYDVKM in the germline V gene. This CDR3 comprises 15 residues. CDR3 in amino acids: CASTKAQGGHNEQFF. The CDR3 DNA reads TGTGCCAGCACCAAGGCACAGGGTGGGCACAATGAGCAGTTCTTC.